The 22 T cell receptor beta chains reported below all come from one sample, sequenced in a study of metastatic and nonmetastatic thyroid tumors (dated by TCRdb to 2020 to 2021). Library generation was performed with PCR. Sequencer: Illumina HiSeq 4000. TCRdb trimmed public reads at Q25 via fastp, called clones via MiXCR and kept in-frame beta chains. The sample table lists more than 25,000 clones, 25% to 30% of them with a count of one. The ten largest clones add up to about 6% of the sample. No patient had received any treatment before thyroid surgery. Sequencing was done on a sample of blood. Source of these receptors: a female donor with papillary thyroid cancer or a benign thyroid nodule (not recorded which). Some clones in this sample may be carry-over from other donors' samples.

In this sample, this clone turned up many times. A much larger clone differs by one base, so this may be a read error. The chain links TRBV19 to TRBJ2-2; no definite D call. The CDR3 contains 13 residues. Trimming left V 4 bases short and J 1 base short, with 4 bases between. CDR1 is LNHDA and CDR2 is SQIVND in the germline V gene (reference sequence). The CDR3 nucleotides read TGTGCCAGTAGTAGAGGGAACACCGGGGAGCTGTTTTTT. This sequence encodes CASSRGNTGELFF.

Written as DNA, the CDR3 is TGTGCCAGCAGATTCGGGACCAAAGGGCCCTACGAGCAGTACTTC. The encoded protein is CASRFGTKGPYEQYF. V and J are TRBV11-2 and TRBJ2-7; TRBD1 or TRBD2 may be the D gene (5 bases each). The V end lost 6 bases, the J end lost 2 bases, and 17 bases lay between the germline ends. The germline V gene has CDR1 SGHAT and CDR2 FQNNGV. The CDR3 is 15 amino acids.

This clone occurred many times. The V gene is TRBV5-1, the J gene TRBJ1-1; tentative D call: TRBD1 (5 bases). The germline V and J ends were trimmed by 1 base and 2 bases, with 12 bases remaining between them. The CDR3 contains 15 residues. In germline, CDR1 is SGHRS, CDR2 YFSETQ. The CDR3, as DNA: TGCGCCAGCAGCTTGACCGGGGGTCAAAACACTGAAGCTTTCTTT. This gives the protein CASSLTGGQNTEAFF. The whole variable domain, filled in from reference TRBV5-1 and TRBJ1-1, reads KAGVTQTPRYLIKTRGQQVTLSCSPISGHRSVSWYQQTPGQGLQFLFEYFSETQRNKGNFPGRFSGRQFSNSRSEMNVSTLELGDSALYLCASSLTGGQNTEAFFGQGTRLTVV.

The chain joins TRBV9 to TRBJ2-7; 7 bases are a match to TRBD2. The CDR3 runs to 15 residues. Per the germline V gene, CDR1 is SGDLS and CDR2 is YYNGEE. Trimming at V came to 0 bases and at J to 2 bases, leaving 5 bases not matched to a gene. This CDR3 reads CASSVGGGFPYEQYF. The CDR3, as DNA: TGTGCCAGCAGCGTAGGGGGGGGATTCCCCTACGAGCAGTACTTC. The full variable domain, rest sourced from reference TRBV9 and TRBJ2-7, is DSGVTQTPKHLITATGQRVTLRCSPRSGDLSVYWYQQSLDQGLQFLIQYYNGEERAKGNILERFSAQQFPDLHSELNLSSLELGDSALYFCASSVGGGFPYEQYFGPGTRLTVT.

This clone is medium-sized by share. CDR3 protein: CSARVLAENEQFF. CDR3 in DNA: TGCAGTGCTAGAGTACTAGCGGAGAATGAGCAGTTCTTC. The chain couples TRBV20-1 to TRBJ2-1; 8 bases are a match to TRBD2. The CDR3 totals 13 residues. CDR1 is DFQATT and CDR2 is SNEGSKA in the germline V gene (reference sequence). J lost 7 bases, V lost 1 base, and 3 bases had no gene match.

This chain joins TRBV5-6 and TRBJ1-4; no firm D call. CDR1 is SGHDT and CDR2 is YYEEEE in the germline V gene. V was clipped by 4 bases and J by 0 bases, with 7 bases between them. This CDR3 spans 14 amino acids. The CDR3 bases are TGTGCCAGCAGCCGAGCTGCAACTAATGAAAAACTGTTTTTT. Residues: CASSRAATNEKLFF.

About this clone itself: This CDR3 is missing its conserved last phenylalanine or tryptophan, likely due to a read error. The DNA is omitted, as the CDR3 cannot be located on it reliably, and the CDR3 follows TCRdb's listing. The V gene is TRBV5-1, the J gene TRBJ2-6. Germline CDR1 reads SGHRS; CDR2 reads YFSETQ. Termini included, the CDR3 measures 8 amino acids. The CDR3 loop is CASSAWTI.

This clone was seen a handful of times. The V and J genes are TRBV19 and TRBJ2-7; 11 bases are shared with TRBD2. V lost 2 bases, J lost 3 bases, and 0 bases stayed unmatched. CDR3 size: 14 residues. Germline CDR1 is LNHDA and CDR2 is SQIVND (reference sequence). CDR3 in DNA: TGTGCCAGTAGTATAACTAGCGGGAGCTACGAGCAGTACTTC. Residues: CASSITSGSYEQYF.

Points on this clone: It may be a read error: a sequence one base away is much more abundant. Other nucleotide sequences from this sample produce the same CDR3. The chain employs TRBV7-9 and TRBJ1-1; 8 positions match TRBD1. CDR1 and CDR2 (germline): SEHNR, FQNEAQ (reference sequence). This CDR3 is built from 13 residues. This CDR3 is CASSQGTGPEAFF. CDR3 sequence (DNA): TGTGCTAGCAGCCAAGGGACAGGACCTGAAGCTTTCTTT.

This clone occurred many times. One base away lies a much larger clone, so this may be a sequencing read error. This same CDR3 is encoded by further DNA sequences in the sample. V and J are TRBV28 and TRBJ1-6; no reliable D call. In germline, CDR1 is MDHEN, CDR2 SYDVKM. V was pared by 3 bases and J by 2 bases, with 8 bases between. The CDR3 is made up of 15 amino acids. The CDR3 loop is CASSLPGPYNSPLHF. As DNA, the CDR3 is TGTGCCAGCAGTTTGCCCGGGCCCTATAATTCACCCCTCCACTTT.

With regard to this clone: Sequence at one end of the junction differs from germline and may be a read error. The same CDR3 arises from other DNA sequences in this sample as well. This chain uses TRBV27 with TRBJ1-2; a possible D gene is TRBD1 (5 bases). The CDR3 runs to 15 residues. Looked up from germline, CDR1 is MNHEY and CDR2 is SMNVEV (reference sequence). The CDR3 region has the DNA TGTGCCAGCAGGAGGCGGGTCGACAGTAATTATGGATACACATTC. Amino acid sequence: CASRRRVDSNYGYTF.

The CDR3 DNA reads TGTGCCACCAGCAGAGTAATCCGCGATGATGAAAAACTGTTTTTT. Amino acids: CATSRVIRDDEKLFF. V gene TRBV15 combines with J gene TRBJ1-4; unclear D gene. Per germline, CDR1 LNHNV and CDR2 YYDKDF (reference sequence). V gave up 1 base and J gave up 6 bases, with 12 bases separating them. This CDR3 region has 15 residues. Using reference TRBV15 and TRBJ1-4 for the parts outside the CDR3, the full variable domain is DAMVIQNPRYQVTQFGKPVTLSCSQTLNHNVMYWYQQKSSQAPKLLFHYYDKDFNNEADTPDNFQSRRPNTSFCFLDIRSPGLGDTAMYLCATSRVIRDDEKLFFGSGTQLSVL.

This clone is deemed medium-sized. The V gene is TRBV20-1, the J gene TRBJ2-7, with 11 positions matching TRBD2. This CDR3 spans 14 amino acids. In germline, CDR1 is DFQATT, CDR2 SNEGSKA (reference sequence). Losses at the gene ends were 3 bases for V and 3 bases for J; bases not matched to a gene: 4. CDR3 sequence: CSARELAGVYEQYF. As DNA, the CDR3 is TGCAGTGCTAGGGAACTAGCGGGAGTCTACGAGCAGTACTTC.

This clone came up a few times. Germline is not matched at one junction end, which may reflect a read error. The chain joins TRBV6-1 to TRBJ2-1, with no clear D. Germline V gene data show CDR1 as MNHNS and CDR2 as SASEGT. The CDR3 totals 12 residues. The CDR3 region is CVSSENLYEQFF. CDR3 coding DNA: TGTGTCAGCAGTGAAAACTTGTATGAGCAGTTCTTC.

This clone was seen repeatedly, ten times or more. The chain combines TRBV9 with TRBJ2-3, with a possible D match to TRBD1 (6 bases). Trimming took off 0 bases at V and 4 bases at J, with 18 bases between the two ends. CDR3 length: 17 residues. In germline, CDR1 is SGDLS, CDR2 YYNGEE. The CDR3 reads CASSVAYGRGAADTQYF. CDR3 coding DNA: TGTGCCAGCAGCGTAGCTTACGGCAGGGGAGCTGCAGATACGCAGTATTTT.

This sequence joins TRBV6-1 and TRBJ1-2, with 7 bases identical to TRBD1. Per germline, CDR1 MNHNS and CDR2 SASEGT. The V segment lost 6 bases and the J segment 8 bases; nucleotides outside the gene matches: 9. There are 13 residues in the CDR3. CDR3 sequence (DNA): TGTGCCAGCAGCCCGACAGGGAACGAGGGCTACACCTTC. It encodes CASSPTGNEGYTF.

The rearrangement joins TRBV30 to TRBJ1-2; the match to TRBD1 covers 8 bases. Trimming took 4 bases from V and 7 from J; bases not matched to a gene: 14. This CDR3 region has 15 residues. Germline CDR1 is GTSNPN and CDR2 is SVGIG (reference sequence). CDR3 protein: CAWISPGQVVGGYTF. The CDR3 nucleotides are TGTGCCTGGATTAGTCCGGGACAGGTAGTGGGTGGCTACACCTTC.

This sequence joins TRBV11-2 and TRBJ1-1; tentative D call: TRBD1 (5 bases). Germline V gene sequence: CDR1 SGHAT, CDR2 FQNNGV. The CDR3 is made up of 14 amino acids. The ends were cut back, 1 base at V and 7 bases at J, with 13 bases in the middle. In DNA form, the CDR3 reads TGTGCCAGCAGCTTAGGTGCAGGGCGGGGTGAAGCTTTCTTT. The encoded protein is CASSLGAGRGEAFF.

This clone is medium-sized. The V and J genes are TRBV20-1 and TRBJ1-5; 9 bases agree with TRBD1. Germline values: CDR1 DFQATT, CDR2 SNEGSKA (reference sequence). Losses at the gene ends were 3 bases for V and 4 bases for J; bases not matched to a gene: 7. The CDR3 runs 15 residues. The CDR3 protein is CSASLRDRVNQPQHF. The CDR3 nucleotides are TGCAGTGCTAGCCTCCGGGACAGGGTAAATCAGCCCCAGCATTTT.

This clone is medium-sized. This rearrangement joins TRBV5-1 to TRBJ1-1; D gene unclear. Germline lookup yields CDR1 SGHRS and CDR2 YFSETQ. The CDR3 contains 13 residues. Trimming shortened V by 4 bases and J by 3 bases, and 10 bases separated the two germline ends. The CDR3 sequence: CASSTGRDTEAFF. CDR3 DNA: TGCGCCAGCAGCACCGGACGAGACACTGAAGCTTTCTTT.

This clone was observed a handful of times. This chain joins TRBV28 and TRBJ1-1; the D gene is possibly TRBD1 (6 bases). CDR1 MDHEN and CDR2 SYDVKM come from the germline V gene. V was cut by 6 bases and J by 11 bases, with 13 bases left in between. CDR3 length: 11 amino acids. Here the CDR3 reads CASSFHGQAFF. The CDR3 DNA reads TGTGCCAGCAGCTTCCACGGACAGGCTTTCTTT.

This clone counts as medium-sized. The rearrangement uses TRBV5-1 and TRBJ2-1; perhaps TRBD1 as D (6 bases). This CDR3 region has 13 residues. The germline V gene has CDR1 SGHRS and CDR2 YFSETQ. Trimming stripped 6 bases from V and 5 bases from J, with 12 bases between. CDR3 nucleotide sequence: TGCGCCAGCAACAGGGACCAGGACAATGAGCAGTTCTTC. It specifies CASNRDQDNEQFF.